The 7 T cell receptor beta chains presented below share a single source sample, sequenced in a study of blood T cells in healthy people across ages. The second PCR ran 7 to 11 cycles with a sample-barcoded 5' primer and J-beta primers. TCRdb reanalysed the 5' RACE reads using MiXCR and keeps one entry per CDR3 protein. The sample consists of nearly 1 million distinct CDR3 sequences, roughly 51% of them appearing once. Sequenced sample: blood. These receptors were taken from a woman in her sixties in good health.

The table lists this clonotype with a count of one. This chain connects TRBV6-4 to TRBJ2-3, with D uncertain. The germline V gene has CDR1 MRHNA and CDR2 SNTAGT. The CDR3 runs to 9 residues. V gave up 7 bases and J gave up 9 bases, with 5 bases separating them. CDR3 DNA sequence: TGTGCCAGCATATGCACGCAGTATTTT. It is translated as CASICTQYF.

The chain carries TRBV6-2 or TRBV6-3 and TRBJ1-4; D might be TRBD1 (5 bases). CDR3 length equals 13 residues. Per the germline V gene, CDR1 is MNHEY and CDR2 is SVGEGT. Trimming took off 5 bases at V and 8 bases at J, with 12 bases between the two ends. DNA for the CDR3: TGTGCCAGCAGTGTTGGGGGACCGGAAAAACTGTTTTTT. It encodes CASSVGGPEKLFF.

This clonotype was detected ten times or more. This chain links TRBV4-1 with TRBJ2-5; no firm D call. Germline CDR1 reads MGHRA; CDR2 reads YSYEKL. The CDR3 is 16 amino acids. The germline V and J ends were trimmed by 1 base and 5 bases, with 17 bases remaining between them. The CDR3 DNA sequence: TGCGCCAGCAGCCAAGGGGCGAAGTTGGTATCGGAGACCCAGTACTTC. Translating gives CASSQGAKLVSETQYF.

About this clonotype: One junction end does not reproduce the germline sequence, and a read error may be involved. The rearrangement joins TRBV20-1 to TRBJ2-1, with D possibly matching TRBD1 (6 bases). The CDR3 consists of 14 residues. Germline V gives CDR1 DFQATT, CDR2 SNEGSKA (reference sequence). The chain's CDR3 is CSVRRTEGVNEQFF. The CDR3 coding sequence is TGCAGTGTTAGACGGACAGAAGGGGTCAATGAGCAGTTCTTC.

J is TRBJ2-7 and V is TRBV11-2; the D gene is possibly TRBD2 (5 bases). V lost 2 bases and J 0 bases, leaving 17 bases between the germline ends. CDR3 length equals 17 residues. Germline lookup yields CDR1 SGHAT and CDR2 FQNNGV. The CDR3 loop is CASSLTLIAKLSYEQYF. DNA for the CDR3: TGTGCCAGCAGCTTAACGCTTATAGCGAAACTCTCCTACGAGCAGTACTTC.

The V and J genes are TRBV20-1 and TRBJ2-7, with TRBD1 matching 8 bases. Germline V gene data show CDR1 as DFQATT and CDR2 as SNEGSKA (reference sequence). V gave up 6 bases and J gave up 4 bases; unmatched junction bases: 11. The CDR3 consists of 14 residues. The CDR3 loop reads CSAPTGGFGYEQYF. The CDR3 DNA is TGCAGTGCGCCAACAGGGGGTTTCGGTTACGAGCAGTACTTC.

This chain uses TRBV30 with TRBJ2-1; D possibly corresponds to TRBD2 (6 bases). V lost 3 bases and J lost 9, with 21 bases in between. Germline CDR1 and CDR2: GTSNPN and SVGIG (reference sequence). This CDR3 has 15 residues. The CDR3 loop reads CAWRRTGGVWGEQFF. The CDR3 DNA reads as TGTGCCTGGAGACGAACAGGAGGGGTATGGGGTGAGCAGTTCTTC.